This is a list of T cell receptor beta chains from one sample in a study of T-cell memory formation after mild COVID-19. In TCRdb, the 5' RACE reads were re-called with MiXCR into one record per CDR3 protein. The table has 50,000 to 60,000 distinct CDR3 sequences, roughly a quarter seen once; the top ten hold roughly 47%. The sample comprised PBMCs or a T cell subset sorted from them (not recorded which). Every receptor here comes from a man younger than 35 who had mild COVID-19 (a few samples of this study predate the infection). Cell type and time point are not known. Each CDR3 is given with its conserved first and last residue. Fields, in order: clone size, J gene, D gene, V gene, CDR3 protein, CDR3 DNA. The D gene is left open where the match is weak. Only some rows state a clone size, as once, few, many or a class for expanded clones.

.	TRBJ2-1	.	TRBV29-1	CSVNGGSSYNEQFF	TGCAGCGTCAACGGGGGAAGCTCCTACAATGAGCAGTTCTTC
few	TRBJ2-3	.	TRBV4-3	CASSRGGGGRGFTDTQYF	TGCGCCAGCAGCCGAGGGGGTGGAGGGCGCGGATTCACAGATACGCAGTATTTT
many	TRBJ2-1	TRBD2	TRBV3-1	CAAGGSSYNEQFF	TGTGCCGCGGGGGGGAGCTCCTACAATGAGCAGTTCTTC
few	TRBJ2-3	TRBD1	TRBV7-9	CASSSPGQEADTQYF	TGTGCCAGCAGCTCGCCGGGACAGGAAGCAGATACGCAGTATTTT
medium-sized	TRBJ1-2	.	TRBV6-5	CASSYSTRGGYTF	TGTGCCAGCAGTTACTCGACCAGGGGAGGCTACACCTTC
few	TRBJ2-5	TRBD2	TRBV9	CASSASGGARETQYF	TGTGCCAGCAGCGCCAGCGGGGGGGCCCGAGAGACCCAGTACTTC
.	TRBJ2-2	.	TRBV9	CASSVEAGNTGELFF	TGTGCCAGCAGCGTAGAGGCGGGGAACACCGGGGAGCTGTTTTTT
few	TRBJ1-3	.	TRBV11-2	CASSQTDAASSGNTIYF	TGTGCCAGCAGCCAAACGGACGCCGCGAGCTCTGGAAACACCATATATTTT
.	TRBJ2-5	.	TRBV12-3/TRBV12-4	CASSFRGTQETQYF	TGTGCCAGCAGTTTCCGGGGGACCCAAGAGACCCAGTACTTC
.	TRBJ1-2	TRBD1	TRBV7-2	CASSSLDGTGWDYGYTF	TGTGCCAGCAGCTCCCTGGATGGGACAGGGTGGGACTATGGCTACACCTTC
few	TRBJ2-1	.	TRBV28	CASITHTGTLYNEQFF	TGTGCCAGCATCACACATACTGGCACCCTCTACAATGAGCAGTTCTTC
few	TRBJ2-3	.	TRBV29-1	CSVDGPGGVPTDTQYF	TGCAGCGTTGATGGACCTGGGGGAGTCCCTACAGATACGCAGTATTTT
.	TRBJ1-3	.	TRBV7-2	CASSLIPGNTIYF	TGTGCCAGCAGCTTGATACCAGGGAACACCATATATTTT
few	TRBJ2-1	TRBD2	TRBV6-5	CASSYGGGAYNEQFF	TGTGCCAGCAGTTATGGCGGGGGTGCCTACAATGAGCAGTTCTTC
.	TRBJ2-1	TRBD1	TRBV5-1	CASSRGQDNEQFF	TGCGCCAGCAGCCGGGGACAGGACAATGAGCAGTTCTTC
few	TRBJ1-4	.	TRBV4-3	CASSHIRGIYEKLFF	TGCGCCAGCAGCCACATTAGGGGCATTTATGAAAAACTGTTTTTT
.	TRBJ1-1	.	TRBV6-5	CATAKGVYTEAFF	TGTGCCACCGCGAAGGGGGTTTACACTGAAGCTTTCTTT
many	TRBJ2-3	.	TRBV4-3	CASSQATSRDIGAVTQYF	TGCGCCAGCAGCCAAGCCACCAGCCGGGACATCGGAGCGGTTACGCAGTATTTT
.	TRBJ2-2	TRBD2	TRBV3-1	CASSRTSGGGTGELFF	TGTGCCAGCAGCCGTACTAGCGGGGGGGGCACCGGGGAGCTGTTTTTT
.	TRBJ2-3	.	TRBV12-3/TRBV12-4	CASSFPQTGTDTQYF	TGTGCCAGCAGTTTTCCTCAGACAGGCACAGATACGCAGTATTTT
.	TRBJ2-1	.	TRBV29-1	CSVRGRGSGNEQFF	TGCAGCGTCAGGGGGAGGGGCTCGGGGAATGAGCAGTTCTTC
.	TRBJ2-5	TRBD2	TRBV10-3	CAISDPGELAGDQETQYF	TGTGCCATCAGTGACCCCGGGGAGCTAGCGGGGGATCAAGAGACCCAGTACTTC
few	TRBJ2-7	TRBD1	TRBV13	CASSFQTGTGSYEQYF	TGTGCCAGCAGCTTCCAGACCGGGACAGGGTCCTACGAGCAGTACTTC
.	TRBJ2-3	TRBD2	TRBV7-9	CASSLSGGGADTQYF	TGTGCCAGCAGCTTATCCGGCGGGGGGGCAGATACGCAGTATTTT
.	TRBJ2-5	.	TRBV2	CASSEVAGYQETQYF	TGTGCCAGCAGTGAAGTAGCAGGGTACCAAGAGACCCAGTACTTC
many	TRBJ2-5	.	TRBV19	CASSRGRGAQETQYF	TGTGCCAGTAGTAGGGGCCGGGGGGCCCAAGAGACCCAGTACTTC
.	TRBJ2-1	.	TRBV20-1	CSASPGGDEQFF	TGCAGTGCTAGTCCAGGGGGGGATGAGCAGTTCTTC
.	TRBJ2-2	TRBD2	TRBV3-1	CASSHVRGGTGELFF	TGTGCCAGCAGCCATGTTCGCGGGGGCACCGGGGAGCTGTTTTTT
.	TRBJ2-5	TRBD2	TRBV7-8	CASSPPTSGAQETQYF	TGTGCCAGCAGCCCTCCGACTAGCGGGGCACAAGAGACCCAGTACTTC
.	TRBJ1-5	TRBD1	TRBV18	CASSPDRERFGQPQHF	TGTGCCAGCTCACCGGACAGGGAGAGATTCGGACAGCCCCAGCATTTT
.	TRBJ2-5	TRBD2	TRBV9	CASSGLTSGAETQYF	TGTGCCAGCAGCGGGCTGACTAGCGGGGCAGAGACCCAGTACTTC
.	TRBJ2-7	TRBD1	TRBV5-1	CASSLTGVYEQYF	TGCGCCAGCAGCTTAACAGGGGTCTACGAGCAGTACTTC
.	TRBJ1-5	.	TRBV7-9	CASSLSRAIQGEVQPQHF	TGTGCCAGCAGCTTAAGCAGGGCCATTCAAGGAGAGGTTCAGCCCCAGCATTTT
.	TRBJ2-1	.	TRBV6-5	CASSLGRGSDEQFF	TGTGCCAGCAGTCTCGGCCGGGGGAGCGATGAGCAGTTCTTC
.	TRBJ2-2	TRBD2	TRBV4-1	CASSLAWGGGPSGTGELFF	TGCGCCAGCAGCCTCGCTTGGGGCGGGGGTCCCTCTGGAACCGGGGAGCTGTTTTTT
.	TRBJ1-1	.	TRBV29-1	CSALWGAGTEAFF	TGCAGCGCCCTGTGGGGGGCGGGCACTGAAGCTTTCTTT
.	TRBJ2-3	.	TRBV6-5	CASSYKGTDTQYF	TGTGCCAGCAGTTACAAGGGTACAGATACGCAGTATTTT
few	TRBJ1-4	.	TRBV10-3	CAISEPGAEKLFF	TGTGCCATCAGTGAGCCGGGGGCTGAAAAACTGTTTTTT
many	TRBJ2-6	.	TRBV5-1	CASSPEGSSGANVLTF	TGCGCCAGCAGCCCTGAAGGCAGCTCTGGGGCCAACGTCCTGACTTTC
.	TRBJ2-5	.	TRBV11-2	CASSLVPAGPQETQYF	TGTGCCAGCAGCTTAGTTCCGGCAGGACCGCAAGAGACCCAGTACTTC
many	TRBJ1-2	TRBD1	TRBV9	CASSPWTGTMNYGYTF	TGTGCCAGCAGCCCATGGACAGGGACGATGAACTATGGCTACACCTTC
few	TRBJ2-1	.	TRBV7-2	CASSSPLGQLIDEQFF	TGTGCCAGCAGCTCCCCGCTAGGCCAGTTGATTGATGAGCAGTTCTTC